The source of this TCR beta chain is a study of blood T cell repertoires in COVID-19. Study at large: Sites across the United States, Italy and Spain contributed samples from acute and convalescent COVID-19. In each case, the material was cDNA or gDNA derived from T cells, B-cell-depleted T cells, or PBMCs.

Trimming removed 5 bases from V and 7 bases from J, with 15 bases in between. CDR1 and CDR2 (germline): WNHNN, SYGVQD (reference sequence). There are 14 residues in the CDR3. In the study's own analysis: It was from reference gene primer amplification that nucleated cell counts were estimated. Some clones are missing from TCRdb's copy, which holds only in-frame ones; the method was immunoSEQ multiplex PCR. V, J and clone size derive from that table, while D and trimming were established from the DNA sequence. The data hold 150,000 or so clones, with 88% observed a single time. Specimen: peripheral blood. The chain employs TRBV10-1 and TRBJ2-1; a possible D gene is TRBD1 (8 bases). The clonotype comes from a man in his sixties with acute or convalescent COVID-19. The CDR3 sequence is CASSRDRTSNEQFF. In DNA form, the CDR3 reads TGCGCCAGCAGTCGGGACAGGACTAGTAATGAGCAGTTCTTC.